This T cell receptor (beta chain) comes out of a study of cytomegalovirus exposure and HLA in healthy donors. Findings and limits, study-wide: In vitro experiments confirmed that a few CMV-associated chains were specific for CMV antigens. Association of a missense DCLRE1C variant with TCR beta V- and J-gene trimming was reported in a later analysis. HLA alleles showed associations with fewer than 20,000 TCR beta sequences in a later analysis, at a 0.05 false discovery rate.

Per the germline V gene, CDR1 is KGHSH and CDR2 is LQKENI. Trimming cost V 6 bases and J 1 base, with 12 bases left between them. The CDR3 loop spans 14 amino acids. PCR was performed using 60 Vbeta and 13 Jbeta primers. TCRdb's copy holds only in-frame clones and misses some; the assay was immunoSEQ multiplex PCR. The table shows some 160,000 clones, with around three quarters occurring only once. Worth noting for this clone: Its specificity is not known.

The TCR sequence derives from a man in his forties in good health and CMV-seronegative. The V call is TRBV18, the J call TRBJ1-1, with D hard to call. The sequenced sample was PBMCs. The CDR3 here is CASSYSGTNTEAFF. DNA for the CDR3: TGTGCCAGCTCCTACAGTGGTACGAACACTGAAGCTTTCTTT. Based on the CDR3 plus reference TRBV18 and TRBJ1-1, the full variable domain is NAGVMQNPRHLVRRRGQEARLRCSPMKGHSHVYWYRQLPEEGLKFMVYLQKENIIDESGMPKERFSAEFPKEGPSILRIQQVVRGDSAAYFCASSYSGTNTEAFFGQGTRLTVV.